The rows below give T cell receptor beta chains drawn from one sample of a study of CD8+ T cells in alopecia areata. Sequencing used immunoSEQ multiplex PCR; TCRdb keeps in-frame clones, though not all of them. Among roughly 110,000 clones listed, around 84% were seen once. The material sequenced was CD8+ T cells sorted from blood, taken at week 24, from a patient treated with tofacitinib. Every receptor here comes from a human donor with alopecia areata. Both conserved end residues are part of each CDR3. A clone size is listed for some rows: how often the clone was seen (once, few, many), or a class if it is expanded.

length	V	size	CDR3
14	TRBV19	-	CASSWTARGQPQHF
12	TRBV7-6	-	CASSNAPGEQYF
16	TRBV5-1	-	CASSSALANPGYEQYF
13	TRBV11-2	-	CASSWGLPYEQYF
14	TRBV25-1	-	CATKTGKWDNEQFF
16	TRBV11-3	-	CASSLDPGVSSTEAFF
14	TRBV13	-	CASSLVPGGGEQFF
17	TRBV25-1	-	CASSEYPLAGGPDTQYF
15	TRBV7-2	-	CASSFWTGGHYEQYF
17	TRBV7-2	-	CASSLAWASGDQETQYF
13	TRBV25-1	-	CASSSGDPYEQYF
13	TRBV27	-	CASSLSAWNEQYF
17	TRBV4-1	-	CASSQDKSGFGPYEQYF
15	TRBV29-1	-	CSVEDPRQGVYEQYF
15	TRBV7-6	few	CASSLETGSSQPQHF
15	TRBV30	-	CAWSVIGAGNQPQHF
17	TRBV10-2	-	CASGSYSGGFPPETQYF
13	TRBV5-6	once	CASSLGGGQPQHF
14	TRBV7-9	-	CASTDQGPGYEQYF
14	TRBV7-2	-	CASSFGTGFNEQFF
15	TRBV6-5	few	CASSSVGGKADTQYF
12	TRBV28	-	CASSSTGNEQYF
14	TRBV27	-	CASSLTERNQPQHF
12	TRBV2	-	CASSRTYNEQFF
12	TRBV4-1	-	CASSQEEETQYF
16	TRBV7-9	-	CASSLVVRRDNEKLFF
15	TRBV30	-	CAWTPGQGHTDTQYF
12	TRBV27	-	CASSLLAGPLHF
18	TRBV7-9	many	CASSPSASGGANTGELFF
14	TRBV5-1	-	CASSLGAGPYEQYF
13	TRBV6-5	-	CASRSQGAETQYF
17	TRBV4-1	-	CASSQDPSGGATDTQYF
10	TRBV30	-	CAWSGNEQFF
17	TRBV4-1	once	CASSQSASRPPADTQYF
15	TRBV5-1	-	CASSLTRGGQYEQYF
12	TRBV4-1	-	CASSQVGGLAFF
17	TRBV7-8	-	CASSLRLAGGHTDTQYF
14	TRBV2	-	CASRVGGGLRELFF
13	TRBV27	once	CASGTGNRNVLTF
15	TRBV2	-	CASHRGGSFYNEQFF
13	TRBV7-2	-	CASSAYGNTEAFF